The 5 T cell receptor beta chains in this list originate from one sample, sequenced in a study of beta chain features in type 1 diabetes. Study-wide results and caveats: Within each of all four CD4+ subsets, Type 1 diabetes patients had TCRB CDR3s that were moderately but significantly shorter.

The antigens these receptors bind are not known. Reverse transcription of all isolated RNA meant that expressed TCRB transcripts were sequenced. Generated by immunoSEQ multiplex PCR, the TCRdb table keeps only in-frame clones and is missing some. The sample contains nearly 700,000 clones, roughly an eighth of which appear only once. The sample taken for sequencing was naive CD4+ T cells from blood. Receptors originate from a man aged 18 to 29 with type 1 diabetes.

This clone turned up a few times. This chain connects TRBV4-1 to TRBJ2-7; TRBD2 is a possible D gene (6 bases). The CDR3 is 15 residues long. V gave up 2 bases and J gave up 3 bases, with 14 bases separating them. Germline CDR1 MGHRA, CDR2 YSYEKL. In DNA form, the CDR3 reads TGCGCCAGCAGCCAAAGACTAGAATCTTACTACGAGCAGTACTTC. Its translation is CASSQRLESYYEQYF.

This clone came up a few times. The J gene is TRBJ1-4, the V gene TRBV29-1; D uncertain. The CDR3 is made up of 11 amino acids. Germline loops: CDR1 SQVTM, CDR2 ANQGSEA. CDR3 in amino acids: CSVRSDEKLFF. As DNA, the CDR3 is TGCAGTGTTCGGTCAGATGAAAAACTGTTTTTT.

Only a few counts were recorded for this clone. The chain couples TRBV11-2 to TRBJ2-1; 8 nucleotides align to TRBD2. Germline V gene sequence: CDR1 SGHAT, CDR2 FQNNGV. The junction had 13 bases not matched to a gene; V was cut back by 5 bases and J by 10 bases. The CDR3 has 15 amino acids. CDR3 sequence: CASSQPDSGGWEQFF. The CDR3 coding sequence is TGTGCCAGCAGCCAGCCCGACAGCGGGGGATGGGAGCAGTTCTTC.

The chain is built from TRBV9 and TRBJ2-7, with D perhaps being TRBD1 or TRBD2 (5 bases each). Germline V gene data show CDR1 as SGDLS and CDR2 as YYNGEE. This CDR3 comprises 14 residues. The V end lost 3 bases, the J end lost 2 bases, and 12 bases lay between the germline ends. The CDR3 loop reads CASSAGTQTYEQYF. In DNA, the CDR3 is TGTGCCAGCAGCGCCGGGACCCAAACCTACGAGCAGTACTTC.

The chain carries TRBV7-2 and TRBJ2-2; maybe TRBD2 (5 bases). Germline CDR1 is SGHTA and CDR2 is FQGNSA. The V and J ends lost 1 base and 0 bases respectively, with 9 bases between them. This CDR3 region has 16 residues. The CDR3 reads CASSLVSGSNTGELFF. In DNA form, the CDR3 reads TGTGCCAGCAGCTTAGTTTCGGGATCGAACACCGGGGAGCTGTTTTTT. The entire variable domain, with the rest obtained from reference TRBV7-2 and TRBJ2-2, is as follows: GAGVSQSPSNKVTEKGKDVELRCDPISGHTALYWYRQSLGQGLEFLIYFQGNSAPDKSGLPSDRFSAERTGGSVSTLTIQRTQQEDSAVYLCASSLVSGSNTGELFFGEGSRLTVL.